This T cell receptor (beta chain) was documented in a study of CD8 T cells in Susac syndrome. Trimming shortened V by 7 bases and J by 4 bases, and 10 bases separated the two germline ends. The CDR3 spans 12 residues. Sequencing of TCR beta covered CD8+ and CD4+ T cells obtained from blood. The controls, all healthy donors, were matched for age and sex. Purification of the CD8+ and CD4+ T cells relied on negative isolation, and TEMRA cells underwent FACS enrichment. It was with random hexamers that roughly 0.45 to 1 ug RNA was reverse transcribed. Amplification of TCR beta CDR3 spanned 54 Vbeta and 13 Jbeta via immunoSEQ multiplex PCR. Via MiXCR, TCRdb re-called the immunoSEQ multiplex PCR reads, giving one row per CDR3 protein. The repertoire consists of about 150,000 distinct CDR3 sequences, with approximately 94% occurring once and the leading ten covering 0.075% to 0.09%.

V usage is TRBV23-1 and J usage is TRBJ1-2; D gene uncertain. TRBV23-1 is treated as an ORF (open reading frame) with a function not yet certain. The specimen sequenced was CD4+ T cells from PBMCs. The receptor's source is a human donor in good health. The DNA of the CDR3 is TGCGCCAGCACCAGGTGGTTCTATGGCTACACCTTC. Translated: CASTRWFYGYTF.